The 26 T cell receptor beta chains reported below all come from one sample, sequenced in a study of long-term antiretroviral therapy in people with HIV. Samples were assayed with immunoSEQ v3.0 at survey level. Sequenced by immunoSEQ multiplex PCR; TCRdb stores in-frame clones only, minus some. The sample has approximately 35,000 clones, approximately 95% seen once. Material: unsorted PBMCs, obtained around 5.4 years after starting antiretroviral therapy. These TCRs come from a woman in her fifties or sixties with HIV.

This chain uses TRBV19 with TRBJ2-1; D is unresolved. The V gene lost 3 bases and the J gene lost 0 bases, with 9 bases spanning the gap. CDR1 is LNHDA, CDR2 SQIVND, per germline (reference sequence). This CDR3 is built from 15 residues. The CDR3 loop reads CASSIRLSSYNEQFF. The CDR3 DNA reads as TGTGCCAGTAGTATTAGACTGAGCTCCTACAATGAGCAGTTCTTC.

The chain carries TRBV5-6 and TRBJ2-5, with TRBD1 as a possible D gene (6 bases). Germline CDR1 reads SGHDT; CDR2 reads YYEEEE. The CDR3 covers 14 residues. V was pared by 5 bases and J by 2 bases, with 13 bases between. This CDR3 reads CASSSLDSQETQYF. The CDR3 DNA reads as TGTGCCAGCAGTTCCTTGGACAGTCAAGAGACCCAGTACTTC.

J is TRBJ2-7 and V is TRBV7-9, with TRBD2 as a possible D gene (6 bases). The V end lost 4 bases, the J end lost 1 base, and 17 bases lay between the germline ends. The germline V gene encodes CDR1 SEHNR and CDR2 FQNEAQ (reference sequence). CDR3 length: 16 residues. This CDR3 is CASSSDYSTSSYEQYF. Written as DNA, the CDR3 is TGTGCCAGCAGCTCCGACTATTCGACTAGTTCCTACGAGCAGTACTTC.

The rearrangement links TRBV5-1 to TRBJ2-5; 7 bases fit TRBD1. The germline V gene encodes CDR1 SGHRS and CDR2 YFSETQ. V shed 0 bases and J 3 bases; nucleotides not matched to a gene: 8. The CDR3 is made up of 16 amino acids. The CDR3 bases are TGCGCCAGCAGCTTGGAAGGGTGGACAGGAAAAGAGACCCAGTACTTC. This gives the protein CASSLEGWTGKETQYF.

The chain is built from TRBV6-1 and TRBJ2-1; 8 bases are shared with TRBD1. CDR1 is MNHNS and CDR2 is SASEGT in the germline V gene. The CDR3 sequence is 13 residues long. J gave up 6 bases and V 6 bases, and 4 bases lay outside the gene matches. The CDR3 nucleotides are TGTGCCAGCAGAGGACAGGGCCGCAATGAGCAGTTCTTC. This gives the protein CASRGQGRNEQFF.

The chain joins TRBV12-5 to TRBJ1-1, with D possibly TRBD1 on 6 matching bases. Germline V gives CDR1 LGHNT, CDR2 FRNRAP. The CDR3 is made up of 12 amino acids. The ends were cut back, 6 bases at V and 4 bases at J, with 9 bases in the middle. CDR3 region: CASGPDSTEAFF. As DNA, the CDR3 is TGTGCTAGTGGACCGGACAGCACTGAAGCTTTCTTT.

The rearrangement links TRBV2 to TRBJ2-7; D might be TRBD1 (5 bases). The CDR3 runs 13 residues. Germline V gene lookup returns CDR1 SNHLY and CDR2 FYNNEI. V dropped 6 bases and J dropped 4 bases, with 13 bases sitting between them. CDR3 in amino acids: CASSPGYGYEQYF. The DNA of the CDR3 is TGTGCCAGCAGCCCAGGGTATGGGTACGAGCAGTACTTC.

The genes are TRBV9 and TRBJ1-2, with 9 bases that match TRBD1. J gave up 1 base and V 5 bases, and 6 bases lay outside the gene matches. The length of the CDR3 is 15 residues. Germline-derived CDR1 and CDR2 are SGDLS and YYNGEE. CDR3 protein: CASSLTGGNNYGYTF. The CDR3 DNA sequence: TGTGCCAGCAGTTTGACAGGGGGGAATAACTATGGCTACACCTTC.

The chain joins TRBV30 to TRBJ1-1, with 7 bases that match TRBD1. This CDR3 contains 13 residues. Looked up from germline, CDR1 is GTSNPN and CDR2 is SVGIG (reference sequence). V shed 3 bases and J 4 bases; nucleotides not matched to a gene: 5. The CDR3 loop is CAWSRQGGTEAFF. The CDR3, as DNA: TGTGCCTGGAGCCGGCAGGGGGGCACTGAAGCTTTCTTT.

The chain combines TRBV4-2 with TRBJ2-1; weak D call: TRBD1 (6 bases). Germline assignment: CDR1 LGHNA and CDR2 YNFKEQ. This CDR3 is built from 12 residues. V was shortened by 4 bases and J by 10 bases, with 11 bases between the two germline ends. Here the CDR3 DNA reads TGTGCCAGCAGCCCAAACAGGGTAGAGCAGTTCTTC. As protein: CASSPNRVEQFF.

V and J are TRBV2 and TRBJ1-5; the D is unclear. This CDR3 has 14 amino acids. V dropped 5 bases and J dropped 0 bases, with 8 bases sitting between them. Germline V lookup: CDR1 SNHLY, CDR2 FYNNEI. CDR3 nucleotide sequence: TGTGCCAGCAGTTTCACATATAGCAATCAGCCCCAGCATTTT. Translation gives CASSFTYSNQPQHF.

J is TRBJ2-7 and V is TRBV6-1; D possibly uses TRBD1 or TRBD2 (6 bases each). V was clipped by 4 bases and J by 3 bases, with 10 bases between them. The CDR3 loop spans 13 amino acids. Germline lookup yields CDR1 MNHNS and CDR2 SASEGT. CDR3 bases: TGTGCCAGCAGTGCGGGGGCACTCTACGAGCAGTACTTC. Amino acid sequence: CASSAGALYEQYF.

The V and J genes are TRBV10-3 and TRBJ1-2; D remains ambiguous. This CDR3 has 15 residues. CDR1 is ENHRY and CDR2 is SYGVKD in the germline V gene. V was trimmed by 0 bases and J by 5 bases, leaving 13 bases between them. The CDR3 DNA follows: TGTGCCATCAGTGAGTCTACCGGCGTCTCTTATGGCTACACCTTC. Protein: CAISESTGVSYGYTF.

This chain uses TRBV5-4 with TRBJ2-2, with a tentative D call TRBD2 (5 bases). CDR1 is SGHNT and CDR2 is YYREEE in the germline V gene (reference sequence). Trimming removed 0 bases at V and 1 base at J, with 13 bases between. The CDR3 is made up of 17 amino acids. This chain's CDR3 is CASSLAAGIRNTGELFF. Written as DNA, the CDR3 is TGTGCCAGCAGCTTGGCCGCCGGGATTCGGAACACCGGGGAGCTGTTTTTT.

The chain employs TRBV7-2 and TRBJ1-2, with 9 nucleotides matching TRBD1. The germline V gene encodes CDR1 SGHTA and CDR2 FQGNSA. The CDR3 contains 17 residues. V shed 0 bases, J shed 2 bases, and the junction held 7 bases outside the gene matches. CDR3 sequence: CASSLATGGAGNYGYTF. The DNA of the CDR3 is TGTGCCAGCAGCTTAGCTACAGGGGGCGCTGGAAACTATGGCTACACCTTC. Based on the CDR3 plus reference TRBV7-2 and TRBJ1-2, the full variable domain is GAGVSQSPSNKVTEKGKDVELRCDPISGHTALYWYRQSLGQGLEFLIYFQGNSAPDKSGLPSDRFSAERTGGSVSTLTIQRTQQEDSAVYLCASSLATGGAGNYGYTFGSGTRLTVV.

The V call is TRBV7-2, the J call TRBJ2-1; D is possibly TRBD2 (6 bases). In germline, CDR1 is SGHTA, CDR2 FQGNSA. This CDR3 region has 14 residues. Trimming pared 8 bases from V and 4 bases from J, leaving 15 bases between. CDR3 bases: TGTGCCAGCCTGGTGGGGGGAGAGTACAATGAGCAGTTCTTC. The encoded protein is CASLVGGEYNEQFF.

The V call is TRBV7-9, the J call TRBJ2-3; D call uncertain. Germline CDR1 SEHNR, CDR2 FQNEAQ (reference sequence). The CDR3 has 13 amino acids. V was shortened by 1 base and J by 1 base, with 3 bases between the two germline ends. The CDR3 is CASSLVRTDTQYF. The CDR3 nucleotides are TGTGCCAGCAGCTTAGTCCGCACAGATACGCAGTATTTT.

The genes are TRBV6-6 and TRBJ2-5; TRBD1 is a possible D gene (6 bases). The CDR3 covers 14 residues. Between the trimmed V and J ends, which lost 2 bases and 5 bases, there was a span of 12 bases. CDR1 is MNHNY, CDR2 SVGAGI, per germline (reference sequence). This chain's CDR3 is CASSYRRGVETQYF. Here the CDR3 DNA reads TGTGCCAGCAGTTACCGCAGGGGTGTGGAGACCCAGTACTTC.

The CDR3 spells CASSRGQSMNTEAFF. In nucleotides, the CDR3 is TGTGCCAGCAGCCGAGGACAGTCCATGAACACTGAAGCTTTCTTT. The rearrangement uses TRBV7-6 and TRBJ1-1; D may be TRBD1 (6 bases). V lost 5 bases, J lost 0 bases, and 13 bases lay in between. The length of the CDR3 is 15 residues. CDR1 SGHVS and CDR2 FNYEAQ come from the germline V gene.

This clone was detected only a few times. V gene TRBV4-1 combines with J gene TRBJ1-4, with D perhaps matching TRBD1 (6 bases). Trimming shortened V by 0 bases and J by 0 bases, and 17 bases separated the two germline ends. The CDR3 totals 19 residues. Per germline, CDR1 MGHRA and CDR2 YSYEKL. The CDR3 DNA follows: TGCGCCAGCAGCCAAGAGTTTTTCGGGGGCTCCTCAACTAATGAAAAACTGTTTTTT. It specifies CASSQEFFGGSSTNEKLFF.

The chain is built from TRBV6-5 and TRBJ1-1; D is uncertain. Germline V gene sequence: CDR1 MNHEY, CDR2 SVGAGI. Trimming cost V 6 bases and J 6 bases, with 17 bases left between them. The CDR3 spans 14 residues. The CDR3 here is CASRPHTTVAEAFF. The CDR3 bases are TGTGCCAGCAGGCCACATACCACGGTGGCTGAAGCTTTCTTT.

This clone appeared a single time. The V gene is TRBV21-1, the J gene TRBJ1-6. TRBV21-1 has pseudogene status. The CDR3 totals 17 residues. DNA for the CDR3: TGTGCCAGCAGCAAAGCAGAAGGGAAACGCCCCGATTCACCCCTCCACTTT. It codes for CASSKAEGKRPDSPLHF.

The chain joins TRBV5-8 to TRBJ2-3; perhaps D is TRBD1 or TRBD2 (5 bases each). Germline V gives CDR1 SGHTS, CDR2 YDEGEE. The CDR3 has 16 residues. V was trimmed by 4 bases and J by 3 bases, leaving 18 bases between them. The CDR3 sequence is CASSPGNRYSTDTQYF. The CDR3 DNA reads as TGTGCCAGCAGCCCCGGGAACAGGTACTCGACAGATACGCAGTATTTT.

V gene TRBV25-1 combines with J gene TRBJ1-2, with D uncertain. V lost 2 bases and J 7 bases, leaving 14 bases between the germline ends. Germline lookup yields CDR1 MGHDK and CDR2 SYGVNS. CDR3 length: 14 amino acids. Here the CDR3 reads CASSEPWGGIGYTF. The DNA for the CDR3 is TGTGCCAGCAGTGAACCGTGGGGTGGTATTGGCTACACCTTC.

This chain links TRBV5-4 with TRBJ2-3; 10 bases agree with TRBD2. The CDR3 sequence is 16 residues long. V lost 4 bases to trimming and J lost 0 bases; unmatched junction nucleotides: 5. Looked up from germline, CDR1 is SGHNT and CDR2 is YYREEE (reference sequence). This CDR3 is CASSPRTSGSTDTQYF. CDR3 nucleotides: TGTGCCAGCAGCCCGCGGACTAGCGGCAGCACAGATACGCAGTATTTT.

This chain joins TRBV5-4 and TRBJ1-1; D is ambiguous. Germline V gene data show CDR1 as SGHNT and CDR2 as YYREEE (reference sequence). CDR3 length: 14 amino acids. V gave up 0 bases and J gave up 0 bases, with 6 bases separating them. The CDR3 loop is CASSLGQMNTEAFF. CDR3 DNA: TGTGCCAGCAGCTTGGGACAAATGAACACTGAAGCTTTCTTT. The full variable domain, with the rest looked up from reference TRBV5-4 and TRBJ1-1, is ETGVTQSPTHLIKTRGQQVTLRCSSQSGHNTVSWYQQALGQGPQFIFQYYREEENGRGNFPPRFSGLQFPNYSSELNVNALELDDSALYLCASSLGQMNTEAFFGQGTRLTVV.